The rows below give T cell receptor beta chains drawn from one sample of a study of siplizumab effects on memory and regulatory T cells. Method: immunoSEQ multiplex PCR; TCRdb's copy keeps in-frame clones and lacks some. The data show about 100,000 clones, more than 85% seen once. What was sequenced was CD4+ T cells sorted from blood. The receptors stem from a human donor in good health. Both conserved end residues are part of each CDR3. The D gene is left open where the match is weak. Rows may omit the clone size; those that give it use once, few, many or a size class.

>NA|TRBV30|TRBJ1-1|NA
CAWSAQSPGQAFF
TGTGCCTGGAGTGCCCAATCTCCAGGGCAAGCTTTCTTT
>TRBD2|TRBV10-3|TRBJ2-5|NA
CAISGLAEQETQYF
TGTGCCATCAGTGGACTAGCGGAACAAGAGACCCAGTACTTC
>NA|TRBV6-6|TRBJ1-2|NA
CASSTHGQSNYGYTF
TGTGCCAGCAGTACCCACGGACAATCTAACTATGGCTACACCTTC
>NA|TRBV6-6|TRBJ1-3|NA
CASSQQVSGNTIYF
TGTGCCAGCAGTCAACAAGTCTCTGGAAACACCATATATTTT
>NA|TRBV28|TRBJ2-1|NA
CASSLYGQGGNNEQFF
TGTGCCAGCAGTTTATACGGGCAGGGGGGTAACAATGAGCAGTTCTTC
>NA|TRBV7-9|TRBJ2-3|once
CASSHFLWEDTQYF
TGTGCCAGCAGCCACTTCCTCTGGGAAGATACGCAGTATTTT
>NA|TRBV7-2|TRBJ1-2|NA
CASSLARFTGLTYGYTF
TGTGCCAGCAGCTTAGCGCGTTTCACAGGGCTTACGTATGGCTACACCTTC
>NA|TRBV6-5|TRBJ1-2|NA
CASSSPTISYGYTF
TGTGCCAGCAGTTCCCCGACGATATCTTATGGCTACACCTTC
>NA|TRBV30|TRBJ2-1|NA
CAWSSRDEQFF
TGTGCCTGGTCCTCCCGAGATGAGCAGTTCTTC
>TRBD2|TRBV5-4|TRBJ2-1|NA
CASSSLARGDYNEQFF
TGTGCCAGCAGCTCCCTAGCGCGGGGGGACTACAATGAGCAGTTCTTC
>NA|TRBV7-2|TRBJ1-5|NA
CASSPFGQPQHF
TGTGCCAGCAGCCCCTTCGGTCAGCCCCAGCATTTT
>NA|TRBV29-1|TRBJ1-1|NA
CSVERGKNTEAFF
TGCAGCGTTGAAAGGGGGAAGAACACTGAAGCTTTCTTT
>TRBD1|TRBV5-1|TRBJ1-4|NA
CASQQGADEKLFF
TGCGCCAGCCAACAGGGGGCGGACGAAAAACTGTTTTTT
>TRBD1|TRBV7-6|TRBJ2-2|NA
CASSFPGTGPGELFF
TGTGCCAGCAGCTTCCCCGGGACAGGGCCCGGGGAGCTGTTTTTT
>NA|TRBV7-9|TRBJ1-2|NA
CASSRAGTEGYGYTF
TGTGCCAGCAGCCGAGCTGGTACGGAGGGCTATGGCTACACCTTC
>TRBD1|TRBV28|TRBJ2-7|NA
CASWDRSSYEQYF
TGTGCCAGCTGGGACAGGAGCTCCTACGAGCAGTACTTC
>NA|TRBV6-1|TRBJ2-3|NA
CASSVRVPDTQYF
TGTGCCAGCAGTGTTAGGGTTCCAGATACGCAGTATTTT
>NA|TRBV2|TRBJ2-1|NA
CASTGTTYNEQFF
TGTGCCAGCACAGGGACCACCTACAATGAGCAGTTCTTC
>TRBD1|TRBV4-2|TRBJ2-5|NA
CASSQVQGGPGETQYF
TGTGCCAGCAGCCAAGTTCAAGGGGGCCCGGGAGAGACCCAGTACTTC
>NA|TRBV6-5|TRBJ1-2|NA
CASRPPTAGGYGYTF
TGTGCCAGCAGGCCCCCAACCGCGGGGGGCTATGGCTACACCTTC
>TRBD1|TRBV6-5|TRBJ2-1|NA
CASTSGQRINEQFF
TGTGCCAGCACTTCGGGACAGAGGATTAATGAGCAGTTCTTC
>TRBD2|TRBV27|TRBJ2-1|NA
CASSSRTRLWNEQFF
TGTGCCAGCAGCTCCCGGACTAGGTTGTGGAATGAGCAGTTCTTC
>TRBD1|TRBV15|TRBJ1-6|NA
CATRGRQGNSPLHF
TGTGCCACCAGGGGAAGACAGGGCAATTCACCCCTCCACTTT
>NA|TRBV5-6|TRBJ1-2|NA
CASSPSSWAPNYGYTF
TGTGCCAGCAGTCCTAGTTCGTGGGCCCCTAACTATGGCTACACCTTC
>TRBD2|TRBV12-5|TRBJ2-1|NA
CASGLPLSGGAYNEQFF
TGTGCTAGTGGTTTGCCTCTTAGCGGGGGGGCCTACAATGAGCAGTTCTTC
>NA|TRBV18|TRBJ2-5|NA
CASSPTTGTQATQYF
TGTGCCAGCTCTCCGACCACCGGGACACAGGCGACCCAGTACTTC
>NA|TRBV28|TRBJ2-1|NA
CASSLRLNEQFF
TGTGCCAGCAGTTTACGTCTCAATGAGCAGTTCTTC
>TRBD1|TRBV5-4|TRBJ1-2|NA
CASSSAGQGAAGYTF
TGTGCCAGCAGCTCCGCGGGACAGGGCGCCGCTGGCTACACCTTC
>TRBD1|TRBV27|TRBJ1-2|NA
CASSFTGDKGGYTF
TGTGCCAGCAGTTTCACAGGGGATAAGGGTGGCTACACCTTC
>NA|TRBV6-5|TRBJ2-3|NA
CASTSGPTATNTQYF
TGTGCCAGCACCTCCGGGCCTACGGCCACGAATACGCAGTATTTT
>NA|TRBV9|TRBJ1-6|NA
CASSVVPVDTNSPLHF
TGTGCCAGCAGCGTAGTCCCGGTGGACACTAATTCACCCCTCCACTTT
>TRBD1|TRBV30|TRBJ2-1|NA
CACSQGVEQFF
TGTGCCTGCAGTCAGGGGGTTGAGCAGTTCTTC
>NA|TRBV7-9|TRBJ2-2|NA
CASSFGGWDTGELFF
TGTGCCAGCAGCTTTGGGGGCTGGGACACCGGGGAGCTGTTTTTT
>NA|TRBV27|TRBJ2-1|NA
CASSLGRAGVGEQFF
TGTGCCAGCAGTTTGGGCAGGGCGGGTGTGGGTGAGCAGTTCTTC
>NA|TRBV9|TRBJ1-3|NA
CASSVDTGNTIYF
TGTGCCAGCAGCGTAGACACCGGAAACACCATATATTTT
>NA|TRBV21-1|TRBJ1-2|NA
CASNPGVSPIRYGYTF
TGTGCCAGCAATCCGGGGGTTTCACCCATTAGGTATGGCTACACCTTC
>NA|TRBV10-3|TRBJ2-1|NA
CATRDWSYNEQFF
TGTGCCACCCGGGACTGGTCCTACAATGAGCAGTTCTTC
>NA|TRBV4-2|TRBJ2-7|NA
CASSGTRGQLGGAFEQYF
TGTGCCAGCAGCGGGACCCGGGGACAGCTCGGGGGGGCCTTCGAGCAGTACTTC
>NA|TRBV6-4|TRBJ1-1|NA
CASSGPRTATNTEAFF
TGTGCCAGCAGTGGCCCCCGGACAGCGACGAACACTGAAGCTTTCTTT
>NA|TRBV6-5|TRBJ1-2|NA
CASSLDLYYGYTF
TGTGCCAGCAGTTTAGACCTTTACTATGGCTACACCTTC
>NA|TRBV29-1|TRBJ2-3|NA
CSVQEYLSYTDTQYF
TGCAGCGTTCAGGAGTATCTCAGCTACACAGATACGCAGTATTTT
>NA|TRBV27|TRBJ1-2|NA
CASSLAGNGYTF
TGTGCCAGCAGTTTAGCAGGGAATGGCTACACCTTC
>TRBD2|TRBV28|TRBJ2-1|NA
CASSLGAGTSAFREQFF
TGTGCCAGCAGCCTAGGGGCCGGGACTAGCGCCTTCAGGGAGCAGTTCTTC